These T cell receptor beta chains were read from a single sample in a study of blood T cell repertoires in COVID-19. Sequencing used immunoSEQ multiplex PCR; TCRdb keeps in-frame clones, though not all of them. The data show about 210,000 clones, 88% seen once. The sequencing input was peripheral blood. Every receptor here comes from a man in his late teens or twenties with active or convalescent COVID-19. The CDR3 runs from the conserved cysteine through the conserved F or W. The order of the fields is V gene, D gene, J gene, clone size, CDR3 DNA, CDR3 protein. The D gene is left open where the match is weak. Expanded clones are given a class, and other clones once, few, many or no size at all.

TRBV7-8,.,TRBJ2-5,.,TGTGCCAGCAGCTCCCTCCGGAGACAAGAGACCCAGTACTTC,CASSSLRRQETQYF
TRBV7-6,TRBD1,TRBJ2-5,.,TGTGCCAGCAGCCCAGAGATAACAGGGGGAACGACCCAGTACTTC,CASSPEITGGTTQYF
TRBV3-1/TRBV3-2,TRBD1,TRBJ1-3,.,TGTGCCAGCAGCCTGACAGGGAACACCATATATTTT,CASSLTGNTIYF
TRBV7-9,.,TRBJ2-7,few,TGTGCCAGCAGCCCACGAAAGCGGTACGAGCAGTACTTC,CASSPRKRYEQYF
TRBV3-1/TRBV3-2,.,TRBJ2-3,.,TGTGCCAGCAGCCAAGATCTCGCTAGCGCCACAGATACGCAGTATTTT,CASSQDLASATDTQYF
TRBV27,TRBD1,TRBJ1-3,.,TGTGCCAGCAGTTCACGGCGGACAGGGGCGACGGGAAACACCATATATTTT,CASSSRRTGATGNTIYF
TRBV7-9,.,TRBJ2-1,.,TGTGCCAGCAGCCCCGAGGGCATCTCCTACAATGAGCAGTTCTTC,CASSPEGISYNEQFF
TRBV7-9,TRBD1,TRBJ1-5,few,TGTGCCAGCAGCTCCACAGGGGACAGCAATCAGCCCCAGCATTTT,CASSSTGDSNQPQHF
TRBV3-1/TRBV3-2,TRBD1,TRBJ2-1,.,TGTGCCAGCAGCCCGCAGGGGGCCGGGACGACGGCCCGTGAGCAGTTCTTC,CASSPQGAGTTAREQFF
TRBV4-1,TRBD1,TRBJ1-1,.,TGCGCCAGCAGCCAAGAAGGGGGCCTTTACACTGAAGCTTTCTTT,CASSQEGGLYTEAFF
TRBV5-1,TRBD2,TRBJ2-5,.,TGCGCCAGCAGCTTGGGGACGGGGGGCCAAGAGACCCAGTACTTC,CASSLGTGGQETQYF
TRBV21-1,.,TRBJ1-2,.,TGTGCCAGCAGCAAGGGGGACAGGACTTTC,CASSKGDRTF
TRBV3-1/TRBV3-2,.,TRBJ1-1,.,TGTGCCAGCAGCCAAGTTTTTAGCGGGGGGACTGAAGCTTTCTTT,CASSQVFSGGTEAFF
TRBV4-2,.,TRBJ2-5,.,TGTGCCAGCAGCCAAGGACAGTTAGAGACCCAGTACTTC,CASSQGQLETQYF
TRBV19,TRBD1,TRBJ1-1,few,TGTGCCAGTACCACGCGGGAAGCAGGGGGCAAAGTTGAAGCTTTCTTT,CASTTREAGGKVEAFF
TRBV2,.,TRBJ2-7,.,TGTGCCAGCATGGAGACTGAAGCCTACGAGCAGTACTTC,CASMETEAYEQYF
TRBV10-1,.,TRBJ2-7,once,TGCGCCAGCAGTGAGGCCCGCAGGGGTACCTACGAGCAGTACTTC,CASSEARRGTYEQYF